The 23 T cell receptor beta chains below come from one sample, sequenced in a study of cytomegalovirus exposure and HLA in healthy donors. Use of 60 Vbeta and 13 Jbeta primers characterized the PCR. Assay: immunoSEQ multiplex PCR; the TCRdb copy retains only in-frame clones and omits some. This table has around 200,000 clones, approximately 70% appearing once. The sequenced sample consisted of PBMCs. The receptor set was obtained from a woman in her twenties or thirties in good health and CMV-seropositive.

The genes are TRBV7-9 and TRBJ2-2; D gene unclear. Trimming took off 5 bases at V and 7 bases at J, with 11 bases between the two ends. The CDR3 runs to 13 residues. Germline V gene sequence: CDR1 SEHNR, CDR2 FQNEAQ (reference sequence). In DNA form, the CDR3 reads TGTGCCAGCAGCCCCTTCGAGGACGGGGAGCTGTTTTTT. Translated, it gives CASSPFEDGELFF.

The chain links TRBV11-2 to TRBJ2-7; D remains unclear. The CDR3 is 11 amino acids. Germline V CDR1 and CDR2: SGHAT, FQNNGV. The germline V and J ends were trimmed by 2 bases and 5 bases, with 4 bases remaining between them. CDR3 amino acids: CASSLFDEQYF. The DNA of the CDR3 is TGTGCCAGCAGCTTATTCGACGAGCAGTACTTC.

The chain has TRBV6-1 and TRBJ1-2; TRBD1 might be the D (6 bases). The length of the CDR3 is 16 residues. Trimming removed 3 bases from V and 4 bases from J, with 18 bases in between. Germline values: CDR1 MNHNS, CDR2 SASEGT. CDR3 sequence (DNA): TGTGCCAGCAGTGATGTAGCAGGGGCGCGTACCTATGGCTACACCTTC. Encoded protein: CASSDVAGARTYGYTF.

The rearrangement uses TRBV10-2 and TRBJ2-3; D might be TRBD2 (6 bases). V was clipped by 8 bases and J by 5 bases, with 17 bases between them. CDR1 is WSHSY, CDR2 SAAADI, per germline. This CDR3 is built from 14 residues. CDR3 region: CASYPPGGLDTQYF. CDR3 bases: TGCGCCAGCTACCCACCCGGGGGTTTAGATACGCAGTATTTT.

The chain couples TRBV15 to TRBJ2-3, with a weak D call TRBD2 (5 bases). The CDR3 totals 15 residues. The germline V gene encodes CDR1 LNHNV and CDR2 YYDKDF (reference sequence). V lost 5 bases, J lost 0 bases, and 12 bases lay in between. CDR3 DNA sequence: TGTGCCACCAGCGGATGGACGGGGAGCACAGATACGCAGTATTTT. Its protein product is CATSGWTGSTDTQYF.

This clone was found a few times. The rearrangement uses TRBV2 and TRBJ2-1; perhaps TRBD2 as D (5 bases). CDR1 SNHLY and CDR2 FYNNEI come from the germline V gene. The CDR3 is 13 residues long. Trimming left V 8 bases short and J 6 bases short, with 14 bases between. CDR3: CASRARVVNEQFF. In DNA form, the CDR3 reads TGTGCCAGCCGGGCGCGGGTGGTCAATGAGCAGTTCTTC.

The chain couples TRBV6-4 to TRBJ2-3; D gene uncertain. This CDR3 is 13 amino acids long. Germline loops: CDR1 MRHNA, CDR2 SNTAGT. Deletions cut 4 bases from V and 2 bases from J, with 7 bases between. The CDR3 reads CASSAVATDTQYF. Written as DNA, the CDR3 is TGTGCCAGCAGTGCGGTTGCCACAGATACGCAGTATTTT.

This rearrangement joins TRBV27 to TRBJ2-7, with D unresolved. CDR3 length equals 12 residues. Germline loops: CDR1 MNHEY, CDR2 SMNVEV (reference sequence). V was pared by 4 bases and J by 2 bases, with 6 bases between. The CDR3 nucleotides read TGTGCCAGCAGTTCAACAGCCTACGAGCAGTACTTC. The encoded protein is CASSSTAYEQYF.

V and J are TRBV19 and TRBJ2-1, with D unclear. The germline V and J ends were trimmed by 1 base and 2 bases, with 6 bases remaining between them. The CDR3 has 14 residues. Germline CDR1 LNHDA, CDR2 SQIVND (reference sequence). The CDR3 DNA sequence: TGTGCCAGTAGTATAGTGGCTGCCTACAATGAGCAGTTCTTC. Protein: CASSIVAAYNEQFF.

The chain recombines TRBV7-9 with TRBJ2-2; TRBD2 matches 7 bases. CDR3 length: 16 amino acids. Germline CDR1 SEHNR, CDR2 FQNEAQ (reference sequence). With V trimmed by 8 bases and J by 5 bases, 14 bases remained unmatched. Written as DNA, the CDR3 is TGTGCCAGCGGGGTCGAGGGAGGGGTCCCAACCGGGGAGCTGTTTTTT. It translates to CASGVEGGVPTGELFF. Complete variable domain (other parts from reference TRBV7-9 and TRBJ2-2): DTGVSQNPRHKITKRGQNVTFRCDPISEHNRLYWYRQTLGQGPEFLTYFQNEAQLEKSRLLSDRFSAERPKGSFSTLEIQRTEQGDSAMYLCASGVEGGVPTGELFFGEGSRLTVL.

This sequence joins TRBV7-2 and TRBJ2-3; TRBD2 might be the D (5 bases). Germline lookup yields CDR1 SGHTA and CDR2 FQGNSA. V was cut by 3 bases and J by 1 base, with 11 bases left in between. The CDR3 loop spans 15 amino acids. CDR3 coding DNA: TGTGCCAGCAGCTTTCTGGGTAGCGGCACAGATACGCAGTATTTT. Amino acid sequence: CASSFLGSGTDTQYF.

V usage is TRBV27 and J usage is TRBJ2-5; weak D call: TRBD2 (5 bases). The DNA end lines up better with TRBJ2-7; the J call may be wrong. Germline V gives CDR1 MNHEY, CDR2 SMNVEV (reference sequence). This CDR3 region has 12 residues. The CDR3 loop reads CASSSRGYEQYF. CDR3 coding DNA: TGTGCCAGCAGTTCACGGGGTTACGAGCAGTACTTC.

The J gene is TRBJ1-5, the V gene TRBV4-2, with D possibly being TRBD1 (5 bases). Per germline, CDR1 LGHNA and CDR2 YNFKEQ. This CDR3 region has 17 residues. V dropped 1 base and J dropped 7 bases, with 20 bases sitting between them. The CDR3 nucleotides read TGTGCCAGCAGCCAAGGCGGAAGCAGGGAGGAGCGGCAGCCCCAGCATTTT. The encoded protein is CASSQGGSREERQPQHF.

CDR3 amino acids: CASSLSGNRGYEGYTF. The CDR3, as DNA: TGTGCCAGCAGCTTATCCGGGAACAGGGGGTACGAGGGCTACACCTTC. This rearrangement joins TRBV5-4 to TRBJ1-2; 8 bases map to TRBD1. CDR3 length: 16 residues. The trim removed 2 bases at V and 8 bases at J, leaving 14 bases unmatched. CDR1 and CDR2 from the germline V gene are SGHNT and YYREEE (reference sequence).

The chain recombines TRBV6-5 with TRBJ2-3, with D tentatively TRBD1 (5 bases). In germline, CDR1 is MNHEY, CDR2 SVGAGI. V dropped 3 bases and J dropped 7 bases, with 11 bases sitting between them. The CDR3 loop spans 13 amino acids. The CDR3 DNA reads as TGTGCCAGCAGTTATGGACAAAGCCATACGCAGTATTTT. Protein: CASSYGQSHTQYF.

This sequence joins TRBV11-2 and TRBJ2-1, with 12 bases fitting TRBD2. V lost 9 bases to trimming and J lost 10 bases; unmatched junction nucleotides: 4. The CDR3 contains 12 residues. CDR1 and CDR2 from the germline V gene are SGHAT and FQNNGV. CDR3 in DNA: TGTGCCAGTTCCGGACTAGCGGGAGAGCAGTTCTTC. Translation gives CASSGLAGEQFF.

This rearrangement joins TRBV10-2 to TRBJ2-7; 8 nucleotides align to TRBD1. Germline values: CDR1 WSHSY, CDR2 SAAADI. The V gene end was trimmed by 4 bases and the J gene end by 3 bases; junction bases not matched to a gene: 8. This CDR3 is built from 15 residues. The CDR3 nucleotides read TGCGCCAGCAGTGGCGTGGACAGGGCTAACTACGAGCAGTACTTC. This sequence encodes CASSGVDRANYEQYF.

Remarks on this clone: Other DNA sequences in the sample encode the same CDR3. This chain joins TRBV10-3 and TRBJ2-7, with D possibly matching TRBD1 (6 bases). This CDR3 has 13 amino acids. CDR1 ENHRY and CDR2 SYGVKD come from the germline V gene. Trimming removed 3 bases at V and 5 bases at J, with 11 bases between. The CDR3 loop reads CAISEGDKDEQYF. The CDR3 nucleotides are TGTGCCATCAGTGAAGGGGACAAGGACGAGCAGTACTTC.

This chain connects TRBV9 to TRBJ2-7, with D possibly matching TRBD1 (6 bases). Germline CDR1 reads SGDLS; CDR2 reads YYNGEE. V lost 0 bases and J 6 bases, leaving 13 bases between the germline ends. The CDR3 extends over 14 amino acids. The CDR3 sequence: CASSVATGSSEQYF. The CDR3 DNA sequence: TGTGCCAGCAGCGTAGCTACAGGGTCGAGCGAGCAGTACTTC. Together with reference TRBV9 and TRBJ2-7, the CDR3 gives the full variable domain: DSGVTQTPKHLITATGQRVTLRCSPRSGDLSVYWYQQSLDQGLQFLIQYYNGEERAKGNILERFSAQQFPDLHSELNLSSLELGDSALYFCASSVATGSSEQYFGPGTRLTVT.

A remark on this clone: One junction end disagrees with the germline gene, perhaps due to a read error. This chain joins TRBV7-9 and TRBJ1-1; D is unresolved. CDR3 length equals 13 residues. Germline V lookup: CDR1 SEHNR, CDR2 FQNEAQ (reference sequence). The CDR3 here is CSSSFGLNTEAFF. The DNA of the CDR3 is TGTTCCAGCAGCTTCGGGTTGAACACTGAAGCTTTCTTT.

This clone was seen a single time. In DNA form, the CDR3 reads TGTGCCAGCAATCTCCGAGGCCTAACTAGCACAGATACGCAGTATTTT. Translation gives CASNLRGLTSTDTQYF. The chain recombines TRBV27 with TRBJ2-3; D is unclear. Trimming pared 7 bases from V and 0 bases from J, leaving 17 bases between. The CDR3 extends over 16 amino acids. Germline lookup yields CDR1 MNHEY and CDR2 SMNVEV (reference sequence).

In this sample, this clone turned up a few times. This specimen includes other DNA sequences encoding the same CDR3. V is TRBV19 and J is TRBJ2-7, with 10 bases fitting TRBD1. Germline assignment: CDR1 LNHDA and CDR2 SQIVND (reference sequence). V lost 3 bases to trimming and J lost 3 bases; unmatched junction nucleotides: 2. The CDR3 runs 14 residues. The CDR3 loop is CASSMGQGSYEQYF. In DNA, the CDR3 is TGTGCCAGTAGTATGGGACAGGGGAGCTACGAGCAGTACTTC.

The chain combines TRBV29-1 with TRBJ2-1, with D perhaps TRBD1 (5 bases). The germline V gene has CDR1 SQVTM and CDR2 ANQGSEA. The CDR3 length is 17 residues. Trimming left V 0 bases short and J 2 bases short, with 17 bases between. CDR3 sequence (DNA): TGCAGCGTTGAAGATCATCGCAGGGCAACGACCTACAATGAGCAGTTCTTC. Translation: CSVEDHRRATTYNEQFF.